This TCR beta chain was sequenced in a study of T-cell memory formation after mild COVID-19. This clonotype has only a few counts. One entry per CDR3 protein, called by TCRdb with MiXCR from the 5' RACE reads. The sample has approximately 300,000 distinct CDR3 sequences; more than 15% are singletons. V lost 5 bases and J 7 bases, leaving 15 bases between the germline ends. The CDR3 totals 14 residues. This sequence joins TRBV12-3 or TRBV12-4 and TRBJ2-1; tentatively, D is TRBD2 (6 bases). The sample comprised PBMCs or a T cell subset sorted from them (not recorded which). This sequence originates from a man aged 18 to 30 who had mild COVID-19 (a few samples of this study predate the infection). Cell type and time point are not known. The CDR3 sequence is CASSLGLLGNEQFF. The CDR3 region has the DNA TGTGCCAGCAGTCTGGGACTGCTCGGGAATGAGCAGTTCTTC.